The clone carrying this TCR beta chain was seen a single time. Its antigen is still unknown. For sorted libraries, the input was roughly 1 million CD4+ or CD8+ T cells. The authors made cDNA by 5'RACE with 10-nucleotide random UMIs. Sequencing runs each generated in excess of 180 million TCR-beta sequences derived from 15-18 subjects. One entry per CDR3 protein results from TCRdb running MiXCR on the 5' RACE reads. The sample carries around 44,000 distinct CDR3 sequences, 13% to 15% recorded once. The sample originates from a study of neurological immune-mediated disorders. CDR1 is SGHTA, CDR2 FQGNSA, per germline. Trimming at V came to 5 bases and at J to 7 bases, leaving 9 bases not matched to a gene. There are 16 residues in the CDR3. Study observations and caveats: Healthy controls had more TCR clonal expansion than multiple sclerosis, which showed the least, whereas HTLV-1-associated myelopathy showed the most.

The sequencing input was CD4+ T cells from blood. The clonotype originates from a woman in her sixties or seventies with HTLV-1-associated myelopathy (HAM/TSP). The chain employs TRBV7-2 and TRBJ2-2; 11 nucleotides align to TRBD1. CDR3 in DNA: TGTGCCAGCAGCACCGCCGGGACAGGGGGAATCGGGGAGCTGTTTTTT. It codes for CASSTAGTGGIGELFF.